This T cell receptor (beta chain) emerged from a study of T-cell memory formation after mild COVID-19. Study conclusions and caveats: Clones from the second wave (peaking day 37) had unconfirmed SARS-CoV-2 specificity. Clones which contracted sat mainly in CM and EM if CD4+, and in EMRA if CD8+.

Notes on this clonotype: Its antigen is unidentified.

Researchers used 5'RACE with constant-segment primers to make TCR alpha and TCR beta cDNA libraries that carry sample barcodes and UMIs. TCRdb itself ran the 5' RACE reads through MiXCR, one entry per CDR3 protein. The sample lists hundreds of thousands of distinct CDR3 sequences, over 15% occurring once. Trimming cost V 0 bases and J 0 bases, with 9 bases left between them. The germline V gene has CDR1 SGHRS and CDR2 YFSETQ. The CDR3 contains 15 residues. The V gene is TRBV5-1, the J gene TRBJ1-1; no definite D call. This clonotype was sampled from an adult woman who had mild COVID-19 (a few samples of this study predate the infection). Cell type and time point are not known. Sequenced input: PBMCs or a T cell subset sorted from them (not recorded which). The CDR3 sequence is CASSLGAEMNTEAFF. CDR3 sequence (DNA): TGCGCCAGCAGCTTGGGGGCAGAGATGAACACTGAAGCTTTCTTT.